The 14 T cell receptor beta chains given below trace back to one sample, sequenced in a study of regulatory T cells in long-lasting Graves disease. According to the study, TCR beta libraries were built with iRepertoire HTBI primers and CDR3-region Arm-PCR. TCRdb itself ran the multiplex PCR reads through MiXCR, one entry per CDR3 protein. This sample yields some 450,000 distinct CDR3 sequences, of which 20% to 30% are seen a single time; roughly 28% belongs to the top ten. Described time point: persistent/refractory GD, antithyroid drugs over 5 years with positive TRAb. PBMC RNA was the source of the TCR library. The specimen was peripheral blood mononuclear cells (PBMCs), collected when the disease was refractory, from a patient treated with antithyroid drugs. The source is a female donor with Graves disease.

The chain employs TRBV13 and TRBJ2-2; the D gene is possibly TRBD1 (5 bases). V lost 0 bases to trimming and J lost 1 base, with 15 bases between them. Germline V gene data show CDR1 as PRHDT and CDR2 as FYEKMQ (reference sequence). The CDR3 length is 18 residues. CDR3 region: CASSLGLVGQGNTGELFF. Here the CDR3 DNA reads TGTGCCAGCAGCTTAGGCCTAGTTGGGCAGGGGAACACCGGGGAGCTGTTTTTT. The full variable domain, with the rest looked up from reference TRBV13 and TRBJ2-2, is AAGVIQSPRHLIKEKRETATLKCYPIPRHDTVYWYQQGPGQDPQFLISFYEKMQSDKGSIPDRFSAQQFSDYHSELNMSSLELGDSALYFCASSLGLVGQGNTGELFFGEGSRLTVL.

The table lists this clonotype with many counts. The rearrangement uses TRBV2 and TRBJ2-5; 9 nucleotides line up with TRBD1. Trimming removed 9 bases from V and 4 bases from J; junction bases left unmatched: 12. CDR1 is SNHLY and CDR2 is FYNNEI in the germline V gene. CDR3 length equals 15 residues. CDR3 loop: CASKRTGQGGETQYF. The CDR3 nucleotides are TGTGCCAGTAAGAGAACGGGACAGGGCGGAGAGACCCAGTACTTC.

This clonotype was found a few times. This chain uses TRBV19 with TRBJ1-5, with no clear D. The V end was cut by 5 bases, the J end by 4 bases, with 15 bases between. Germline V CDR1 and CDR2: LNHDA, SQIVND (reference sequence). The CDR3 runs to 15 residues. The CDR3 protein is CASSPKVQRNQPQHF. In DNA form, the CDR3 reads TGTGCCAGTAGTCCGAAGGTTCAACGGAATCAGCCCCAGCATTTT.

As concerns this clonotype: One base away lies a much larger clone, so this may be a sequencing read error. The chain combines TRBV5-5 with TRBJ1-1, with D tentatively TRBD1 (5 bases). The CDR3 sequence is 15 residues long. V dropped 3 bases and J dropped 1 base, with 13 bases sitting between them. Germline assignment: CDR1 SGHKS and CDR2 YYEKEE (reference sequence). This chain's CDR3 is CASSSEGIQNTEAFF. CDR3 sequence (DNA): TGTGCCAGCAGCTCGGAGGGGATCCAGAACACTGAAGCTTTCTTT. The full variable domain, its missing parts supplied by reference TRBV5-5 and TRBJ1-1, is DAGVTQSPTHLIKTRGQQVTLRCSPISGHKSVSWYQQVLGQGPQFIFQYYEKEERGRGNFPDRFSARQFPNYSSELNVNALLLGDSALYLCASSSEGIQNTEAFFGQGTRLTVV.

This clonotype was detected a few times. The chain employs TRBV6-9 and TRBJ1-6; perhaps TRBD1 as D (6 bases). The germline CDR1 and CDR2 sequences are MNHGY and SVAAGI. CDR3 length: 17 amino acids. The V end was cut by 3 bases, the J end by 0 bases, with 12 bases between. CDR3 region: CASSYSPDSSYNSPLHF. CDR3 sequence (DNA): TGTGCCAGCAGTTACTCCCCGGACAGCTCCTATAATTCACCCCTCCACTTT.

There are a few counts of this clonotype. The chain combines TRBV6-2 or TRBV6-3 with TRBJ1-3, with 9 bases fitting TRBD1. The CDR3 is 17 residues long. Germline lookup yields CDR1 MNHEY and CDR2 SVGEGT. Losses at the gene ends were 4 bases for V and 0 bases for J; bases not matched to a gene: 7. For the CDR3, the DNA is TGTGCCAGCAGTTCCGGGACAGGGCCGAGCTCTGGAAACACCATATATTTT. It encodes CASSSGTGPSSGNTIYF.

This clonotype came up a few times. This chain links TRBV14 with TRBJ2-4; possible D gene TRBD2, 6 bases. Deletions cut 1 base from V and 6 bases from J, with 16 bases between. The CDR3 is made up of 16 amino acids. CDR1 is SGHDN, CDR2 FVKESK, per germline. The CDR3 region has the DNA TGTGCCAGCAGCCAAGTAGGGCGGGGCCGGGGAAACATTCAGTACTTC. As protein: CASSQVGRGRGNIQYF.

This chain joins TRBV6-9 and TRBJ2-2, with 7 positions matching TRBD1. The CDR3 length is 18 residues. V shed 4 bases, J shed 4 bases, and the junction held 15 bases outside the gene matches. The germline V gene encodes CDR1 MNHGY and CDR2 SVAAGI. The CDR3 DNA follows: TGTGCCAGCAGTTCCACGACAGGGCAATATCTAGGCACCGGGGAGCTGTTTTTT. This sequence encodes CASSSTTGQYLGTGELFF.

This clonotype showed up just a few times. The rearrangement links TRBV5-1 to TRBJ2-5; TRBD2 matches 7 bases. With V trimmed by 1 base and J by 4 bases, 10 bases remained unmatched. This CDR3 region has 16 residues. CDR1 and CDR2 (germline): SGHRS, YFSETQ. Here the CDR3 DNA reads TGCGCCAGCAGCTTGAATCACGAGCGGGGTGGAGAGACCCAGTACTTC. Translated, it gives CASSLNHERGGETQYF.

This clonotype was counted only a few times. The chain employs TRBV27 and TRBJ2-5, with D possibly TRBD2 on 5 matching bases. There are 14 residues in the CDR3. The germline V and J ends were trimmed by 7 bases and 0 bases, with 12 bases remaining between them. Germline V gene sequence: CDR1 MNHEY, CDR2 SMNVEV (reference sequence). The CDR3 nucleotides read TGTGCCAGCAAAACACTAGGGAACCAAGAGACCCAGTACTTC. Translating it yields CASKTLGNQETQYF.

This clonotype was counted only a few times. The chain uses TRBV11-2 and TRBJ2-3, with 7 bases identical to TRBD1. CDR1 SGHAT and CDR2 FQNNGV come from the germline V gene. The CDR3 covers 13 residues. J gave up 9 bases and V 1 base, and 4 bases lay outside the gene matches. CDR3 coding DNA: TGTGCCAGCAGCTTAGGAGACAGGGCGACGCAGTATTTT. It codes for CASSLGDRATQYF.

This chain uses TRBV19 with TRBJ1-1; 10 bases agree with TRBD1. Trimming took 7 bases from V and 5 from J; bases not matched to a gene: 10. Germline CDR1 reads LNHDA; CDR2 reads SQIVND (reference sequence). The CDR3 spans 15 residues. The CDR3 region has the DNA TGTGCCAGTATCATGCGGACAGGGGGATTTACTGAAGCTTTCTTT. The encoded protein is CASIMRTGGFTEAFF. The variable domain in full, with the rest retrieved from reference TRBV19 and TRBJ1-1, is DGGITQSPKYLFRKEGQNVTLSCEQNLNHDAMYWYRQDPGQGLRLIYYSQIVNDFQKGDIAEGYSVSREKKESFPLTVTSAQKNPTAFYLCASIMRTGGFTEAFFGQGTRLTVV.

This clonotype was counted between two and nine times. CDR3 amino acids: CASRTSGVGELFF. In nucleotides, the CDR3 is TGTGCCAGCCGGACCTCCGGCGTCGGGGAGCTGTTTTTT. The chain is built from TRBV18 and TRBJ2-2; D is ambiguous. The germline V gene has CDR1 KGHSH and CDR2 LQKENI. Trimming removed 8 bases from V and 7 bases from J, with 14 bases in between. The CDR3 has 13 amino acids.

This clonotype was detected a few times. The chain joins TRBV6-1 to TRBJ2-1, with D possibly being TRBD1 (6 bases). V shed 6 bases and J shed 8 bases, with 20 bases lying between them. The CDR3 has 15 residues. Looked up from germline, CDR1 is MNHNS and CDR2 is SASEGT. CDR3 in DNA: TGTGCCAGCAGGTCCGGGACATTGGACGTCGATGAGCAGTTCTTC. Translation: CASRSGTLDVDEQFF.